The clone carrying this TCR beta chain was found a few times. These data come from a study of T cells after yellow fever vaccination. CDR1 and CDR2 (germline): SGHNT, YYREEE (reference sequence). This CDR3 is 13 amino acids long. V was shortened by 6 bases and J by 7 bases, with 17 bases between the two germline ends. TCRdb recomputed calls from the 5' RACE reads with MiXCR, one row per CDR3 protein. The data show 100,000 to 150,000 distinct CDR3 sequences, under 9% seen once. Source: CD8+ T cells sorted from PBMCs, taken on the day of the yellow fever booster vaccination. V usage is TRBV5-4 and J usage is TRBJ2-7; tentatively, D is TRBD1 (6 bases). The sequence came from a man aged 18 to 30 who received the YFV17D yellow fever vaccine. The CDR3 reads CASNLRGAEEQYF. DNA of the CDR3: TGTGCCAGCAACCTCAGGGGTGCGGAAGAGCAGTACTTC. Based on the CDR3 plus reference TRBV5-4 and TRBJ2-7, the full variable domain is ETGVTQSPTHLIKTRGQQVTLRCSSQSGHNTVSWYQQALGQGPQFIFQYYREEENGRGNFPPRFSGLQFPNYSSELNVNALELDDSALYLCASNLRGAEEQYFGPGTRLTVT.